This T cell receptor (beta chain) came from a study of blood T cells in healthy people across ages. Study summary: For every two T cells, template switching captured about one barcoded beta molecule.

Using a J-beta primer mix together with a sample-barcoded 5' primer, a second PCR was run for about 7 to 12 cycles. Each cDNA was tagged by a template-switch adaptor containing 12 random nucleotides. All samples yielded 2.5 million or more CDR3-containing paired-end reads. One entry per CDR3 protein results from TCRdb running MiXCR on the 5' RACE reads. The sample consists of 700,000 or so distinct CDR3 sequences, 20% to 25% of them appearing once. Researchers report isolating at least 7 million PBMCs per sample. In this sample, this clonotype turned up a few times. CDR1 is KGHDR, CDR2 SFDVKD, per germline. CDR3 length: 17 amino acids. V lost 3 bases to trimming and J lost 2 bases, with 18 bases between them.

The V call is TRBV24-1, the J call TRBJ2-5; TRBD1 might be the D (6 bases). Sequenced sample: blood. The sequence derives from a man between 65 and 85 years old in good health. The DNA of the CDR3 is TGTGCCACCAGTGATACCACGGGGCAGGGGCGACAAGAGACCCAGTACTTC. The encoded protein is CATSDTTGQGRQETQYF.